What follows are 7 T cell receptor beta chains derived from one specimen sequenced in a study of neoadjuvant anti-PD-1 for oral cavity cancer. Clones were sequenced by immunoSEQ multiplex PCR, and TCRdb holds only the in-frame ones, with some missing. The data hold around 13,000 clones, with 60% to 85% observed a single time. The sample's time point: after neoadjuvant nivolumab, at surgical resection. The material sequenced was PBMCs, taken after nivolumab (anti-PD-1) treatment. Receptor source: a person aged 40 to 85 with oral cavity squamous cell carcinoma.

The chain is built from TRBV5-4 and TRBJ2-7; D gene uncertain. V was pared by 1 base and J by 0 bases, with 11 bases between. The CDR3 has 15 amino acids. CDR1 is SGHNT, CDR2 YYREEE, per germline (reference sequence). The CDR3: CASSLFPGGSYEQYF. CDR3 DNA: TGTGCCAGCAGCTTGTTCCCGGGTGGCTCCTACGAGCAGTACTTC.

V gene TRBV4-1 combines with J gene TRBJ2-3, with 11 positions matching TRBD2. J gave up 1 base and V 4 bases, and 16 bases lay outside the gene matches. The CDR3 spans 20 residues. Per germline, CDR1 MGHRA and CDR2 YSYEKL. This CDR3 is CASSPARGSGRVTGTDTQYF. The CDR3, as DNA: TGCGCCAGCAGCCCAGCCCGGGGTAGCGGGAGGGTGACGGGCACAGATACGCAGTATTTT.

The chain uses TRBV7-8 and TRBJ2-7; 8 bases are a match to TRBD2. The CDR3 consists of 14 residues. Germline trimming cut 5 bases from V and 3 bases from J; bases unmatched to any gene: 6. CDR1 and CDR2 from the germline V gene are SGHVS and FQNEAQ. In DNA, the CDR3 is TGTGCCAGCAGCGAAAGACGGGGGGGCTACGAGCAGTACTTC. As protein: CASSERRGGYEQYF.

The V call is TRBV18, the J call TRBJ2-1; the D gene is possibly TRBD2 (5 bases). The germline CDR1 and CDR2 sequences are KGHSH and LQKENI. V lost 2 bases and J 4 bases, leaving 15 bases between the germline ends. This CDR3 comprises 16 residues. For the CDR3, the DNA is TGTGCCAGCTCACCAATGGACCCTGGGGAGTACAATGAGCAGTTCTTC. Protein sequence: CASSPMDPGEYNEQFF.

The chain uses TRBV6-5 and TRBJ2-3; D is undetermined. Germline V CDR1 and CDR2: MNHEY, SVGAGI. V dropped 3 bases and J dropped 3 bases, with 7 bases sitting between them. The CDR3 is made up of 13 amino acids. CDR3: CASSYAETDTQYF. The CDR3 nucleotides are TGTGCCAGCAGTTATGCCGAGACAGATACGCAGTATTTT.

The V gene is TRBV19, the J gene TRBJ2-6; D not certain. V gave up 8 bases and J gave up 5 bases, with 13 bases separating them. The CDR3 sequence is 14 residues long. CDR1 LNHDA and CDR2 SQIVND come from the germline V gene (reference sequence). CDR3 sequence: CASSRSLRANVLTF. The CDR3 nucleotides read TGTGCCAGTTCCAGATCCCTGCGGGCCAACGTCCTGACTTTC.

The chain uses TRBV18 and TRBJ1-2; 7 bases are a match to TRBD1. The CDR3 is 13 amino acids. V was pared by 8 bases and J by 12 bases, with 15 bases of the junction left unmatched. Germline CDR1 KGHSH, CDR2 LQKENI. The CDR3 nucleotides are TGTGCCAGCCATCAGGGACAGAACAAGGATCACACCTTC. Translated: CASHQGQNKDHTF.